Shown below are 26 T cell receptor beta chains from a single sample sequenced in a study of shared clonotypes between healthy human individuals. Libraries were prepared by immunoSEQ multiplex PCR; TCRdb keeps only in-frame clonotypes and omits some of them. The table has roughly 2.4 million clones, 90% to 96% seen once; the top ten hold roughly 0.13%. Material: naive CD4+ T cells sorted from blood. Subset defined: CD45RA+ positively selected. These receptors were obtained from a young man in good health.

The V call is TRBV5-1, the J call TRBJ2-7, with D unresolved. Trimming pared 0 bases from V and 2 bases from J, leaving 9 bases between. CDR1 and CDR2 (germline): SGHRS, YFSETQ. The CDR3 spans 14 residues. CDR3 residues: CASSLGVRTYEQYF. As DNA, the CDR3 is TGCGCCAGCAGCTTGGGGGTCAGGACCTACGAGCAGTACTTC. Full variable domain (missing parts from reference TRBV5-1 and TRBJ2-7): KAGVTQTPRYLIKTRGQQVTLSCSPISGHRSVSWYQQTPGQGLQFLFEYFSETQRNKGNFPGRFSGRQFSNSRSEMNVSTLELGDSALYLCASSLGVRTYEQYFGPGTRLTVT.

J is TRBJ2-1 and V is TRBV5-1; D possibly corresponds to TRBD2 (5 bases). The CDR3 is 12 residues long. The germline CDR1 and CDR2 sequences are SGHRS and YFSETQ. The V and J ends lost 4 bases and 13 bases respectively, with 15 bases between them. The CDR3 sequence is CASSDSQDFQFF. In DNA form, the CDR3 reads TGCGCCAGCAGCGATTCCCAGGACTTTCAGTTCTTC.

This chain connects TRBV11-2 to TRBJ2-5; no clear D gene. Trimming took off 2 bases at V and 3 bases at J, with 10 bases between the two ends. Germline V gene lookup returns CDR1 SGHAT and CDR2 FQNNGV. There are 14 residues in the CDR3. This CDR3 is CASSLTGLKETQYF. DNA of the CDR3: TGTGCCAGCAGCTTAACGGGCCTAAAAGAGACCCAGTACTTC.

The rearrangement joins TRBV5-1 to TRBJ1-2; 10 nucleotides match TRBD1. This CDR3 spans 14 amino acids. J gave up 5 bases and V 2 bases, and 3 bases lay outside the gene matches. Per the germline V gene, CDR1 is SGHRS and CDR2 is YFSETQ. CDR3 in DNA: TGCGCCAGCAGCTTCGGGACAGGGGAATATGGCTACACCTTC. Its protein is CASSFGTGEYGYTF.

A note on this clone: Its ends do not fully match the called genes, so a read error is possible. Other DNA sequences in the same sample also yield this CDR3. The V and J genes are TRBV7-2 and TRBJ2-3, with a possible D match to TRBD2 (5 bases). CDR1 is SGHTA and CDR2 is FQGNSA in the germline V gene. This CDR3 has 12 residues. The DNA for the CDR3 is TGTGCCAGCAGCCTAGCCACAGATACGCAGTATTTT. Translating gives CASSLATDTQYF.

The CDR3 DNA is TGCGCCAGCAGCCAGCACCATCAGGCCCCCTACGAGCAGTACTTC. It encodes CASSQHHQAPYEQYF. The chain combines TRBV4-3 with TRBJ2-7; D gene unclear. V lost 3 bases and J lost 2, with 14 bases in between. Germline V gene sequence: CDR1 LGHNA, CDR2 YSLEER. CDR3 length: 15 amino acids.

This clone is a singleton in its sample. The CDR3 sequence is CASSRTGGMSNEKLFF. In DNA, the CDR3 is TGCGCCAGCAGCCGGACAGGGGGCATGTCTAATGAAAAACTGTTTTTT. V gene TRBV4-1 combines with J gene TRBJ1-4; 11 bases line up with TRBD1. The CDR3 has 16 residues. Germline CDR1 reads MGHRA; CDR2 reads YSYEKL. V dropped 4 bases and J dropped 3; count of bases not matched to a gene: 4.

V is TRBV7-2 and J is TRBJ1-2; D not resolved. V gave up 1 base and J gave up 4 bases, with 13 bases separating them. Germline V gene sequence: CDR1 SGHTA, CDR2 FQGNSA. The length of the CDR3 is 15 residues. The CDR3: CASSLVGGPLYGYTF. The CDR3 nucleotides are TGTGCCAGCAGCTTAGTTGGCGGGCCCCTCTATGGCTACACCTTC.

Details on this clone: Other DNA sequences within the sample encode an identical CDR3. This sequence joins TRBV4-1 and TRBJ1-2; D is unresolved. The V end lost 0 bases, the J end lost 2 bases, and 7 bases lay between the germline ends. The CDR3 consists of 14 residues. Germline CDR1 and CDR2: MGHRA and YSYEKL. In DNA, the CDR3 is TGCGCCAGCAGCCAAGATGGCCAGAACTATGGCTACACCTTC. This codes for CASSQDGQNYGYTF.

The chain employs TRBV6-6 and TRBJ2-5, with a possible D match to TRBD2 (5 bases). The CDR3 spans 15 residues. Trimming took off 7 bases at V and 4 bases at J, with 19 bases between the two ends. Germline assignment: CDR1 MNHNY and CDR2 SVGAGI (reference sequence). CDR3 sequence (DNA): TGTGCCAGCACTCCGTCCCCGGGGTTGATAGAGACCCAGTACTTC. Protein sequence: CASTPSPGLIETQYF.

As regards this clone: Within the sample, other DNA sequences also encode this same CDR3. The genes are TRBV5-1 and TRBJ2-5; D is uncertain. Per germline, CDR1 SGHRS and CDR2 YFSETQ. The germline V and J ends were trimmed by 1 base and 1 base, with 5 bases remaining between them. CDR3 size: 13 residues. The CDR3 region has the DNA TGCGCCAGCAGCTTGCGGCCCCAAGAGACCCAGTACTTC. The encoded protein is CASSLRPQETQYF.

The rearrangement joins TRBV7-6 to TRBJ2-7, with D hard to call. This CDR3 contains 13 residues. The ends were cut back, 1 base at V and 4 bases at J, with 8 bases in the middle. The germline V gene encodes CDR1 SGHVS and CDR2 FNYEAQ. The CDR3, as DNA: TGTGCCAGCAGCTTAGAGTTTGGGTACGAGCAGTACTTC. It specifies CASSLEFGYEQYF.

The V and J genes are TRBV6-5 and TRBJ2-3; 10 bases line up with TRBD2. The V and J ends lost 6 bases and 6 bases, in that order; junction bases with no gene match: 6. Per the germline V gene, CDR1 is MNHEY and CDR2 is SVGAGI. The length of the CDR3 is 14 residues. The CDR3, as DNA: TGTGCCAGCAGCCCATCGACTAGCGGGGATACGCAGTATTTT. Translation gives CASSPSTSGDTQYF.

CDR3 sequence: CASSPQFGANYGYTF. In nucleotides, the CDR3 is TGTGCCAGCTCACCACAGTTCGGGGCGAACTATGGCTACACCTTC. This chain joins TRBV18 and TRBJ1-2; D might be TRBD1 (5 bases). The V gene lost 1 base and the J gene lost 2 bases, with 11 bases spanning the gap. The CDR3 consists of 15 residues. Per germline, CDR1 KGHSH and CDR2 LQKENI.

The CDR3 here is CASSQTHLTGRLPYNEQFF. The DNA for the CDR3 is TGTGCCAGCAGCCAAACACACCTAACGGGGAGACTTCCCTACAATGAGCAGTTCTTC. This chain uses TRBV7-3 with TRBJ2-1; possible D gene TRBD2, 5 bases. The CDR3 length is 19 residues. Germline V gives CDR1 SGHTA, CDR2 FQGTGA. The V and J ends lost 5 bases and 2 bases respectively, with 25 bases between them. Full variable domain (missing parts from reference TRBV7-3 and TRBJ2-1): GAGVSQTPSNKVTEKGKYVELRCDPISGHTALYWYRQSLGQGPEFLIYFQGTGAADDSGLPNDRFFAVRPEGSVSTLKIQRTERGDSAVYLCASSQTHLTGRLPYNEQFFGPGTRLTVL.

The chain couples TRBV6-1 to TRBJ2-5; TRBD1 matches at 8 bases. The length of the CDR3 is 14 residues. CDR1 and CDR2 (germline): MNHNS, SASEGT. V lost 5 bases and J lost 1; bases outside the gene matches: 3. CDR3 nucleotide sequence: TGTGCCAGCAGTCGGGACAGGAGCCAAGAGACCCAGTACTTC. This encodes CASSRDRSQETQYF.

The V gene is TRBV29-1, the J gene TRBJ1-1; TRBD1 matches 9 bases. This CDR3 has 14 amino acids. The germline V gene encodes CDR1 SQVTM and CDR2 ANQGSEA. The J segment lost 8 bases and the V segment lost 3 bases, leaving 10 bases of the junction unmatched. Here the CDR3 reads CSVDEGQGVWEAFF. CDR3 DNA: TGCAGCGTTGACGAGGGACAGGGAGTTTGGGAAGCTTTCTTT.

This rearrangement joins TRBV6-6 to TRBJ1-3, with 7 bases matching TRBD1. Germline CDR1 and CDR2: MNHNY and SVGAGI (reference sequence). After removal of 3 bases from V and 4 bases from J, the junction contained 3 bases not matched to a gene. The CDR3 runs to 14 residues. CDR3 region: CASSYDRAGNTIYF. DNA of the CDR3: TGTGCCAGCAGTTATGACAGGGCGGGAAACACCATATATTTT.

The rearrangement joins TRBV28 to TRBJ1-5; D remains unclear. CDR3 size: 12 residues. V lost 1 base to trimming and J lost 6 bases, with 4 bases between them. Germline CDR1 MDHEN, CDR2 SYDVKM. This CDR3 reads CASSLLIQPQHF. In DNA form, the CDR3 reads TGTGCCAGCAGTTTATTGATTCAGCCCCAGCATTTT.

This chain uses TRBV7-2 with TRBJ1-6; D gene uncertain. This CDR3 region has 16 residues. Trimming pared 5 bases from V and 8 bases from J, leaving 19 bases between. Germline CDR1 is SGHTA and CDR2 is FQGNSA. CDR3 bases: TGTGCCAGCAGCGAATCGACAAAAAAAGGTTATTCACCCCTCCACTTT. It codes for CASSESTKKGYSPLHF.

This chain uses TRBV5-1 with TRBJ1-4; possible D gene TRBD1, 5 bases. This CDR3 has 15 amino acids. V was clipped by 4 bases and J by 3 bases, with 13 bases between them. CDR1 is SGHRS and CDR2 is YFSETQ in the germline V gene. In nucleotides, the CDR3 is TGCGCCAGCAGCGAAACAGGATTCTCTAATGAAAAACTGTTTTTT. Amino acids: CASSETGFSNEKLFF.

This sequence joins TRBV27 and TRBJ2-3; possible D gene TRBD1, 6 bases. CDR1 is MNHEY and CDR2 is SMNVEV in the germline V gene (reference sequence). The CDR3 is made up of 15 amino acids. V was clipped by 1 base and J by 2 bases, with 10 bases between them. The CDR3 reads CASSLWPGDTDTQYF. The CDR3 DNA reads TGTGCCAGCAGTTTATGGCCAGGGGACACAGATACGCAGTATTTT.

This chain connects TRBV18 to TRBJ1-1; 11 nucleotides align to TRBD1. The CDR3 runs 14 residues. V shed 4 bases, J shed 6 bases, and the junction held 4 bases outside the gene matches. Germline V lookup: CDR1 KGHSH, CDR2 LQKENI. CDR3 loop: CASSLGQGAPEAFF. CDR3 nucleotides: TGTGCCAGCTCACTTGGACAGGGGGCCCCTGAAGCTTTCTTT.

The chain uses TRBV18 and TRBJ2-2; perhaps TRBD1 as D (6 bases). This CDR3 region has 15 residues. Trimming removed 5 bases from V and 6 bases from J, with 16 bases in between. CDR1 is KGHSH and CDR2 is LQKENI in the germline V gene. The CDR3 DNA reads TGTGCCAGCTCATCCCAACAGGGATGGTCCGGGGAGCTGTTTTTT. Encoded protein: CASSSQQGWSGELFF.

Of note for this clone: One junction end does not reproduce the germline sequence, and a read error may be involved. The chain recombines TRBV11-3 with TRBJ2-5; the match to TRBD2 covers 10 bases. The CDR3 totals 17 residues. In germline, CDR1 is SGHNT, CDR2 YENEEA. The CDR3 region has the DNA TGTGCCAGCTGCTTCGGGCTAGCGGGAGAGGACCAAGAGACCCAGTACTTC. Protein: CASCFGLAGEDQETQYF.

The CDR3 sequence: CASSLGWHRNSGNTIYF. The CDR3 nucleotides read TGTGCCAGCAGCTTAGGTTGGCACAGAAACTCTGGAAACACCATATATTTT. The chain has TRBV7-2 and TRBJ1-3, with no clear D. CDR1 SGHTA and CDR2 FQGNSA come from the germline V gene. V was trimmed by 1 base and J by 0 bases, leaving 13 bases between them. The CDR3 totals 17 residues.